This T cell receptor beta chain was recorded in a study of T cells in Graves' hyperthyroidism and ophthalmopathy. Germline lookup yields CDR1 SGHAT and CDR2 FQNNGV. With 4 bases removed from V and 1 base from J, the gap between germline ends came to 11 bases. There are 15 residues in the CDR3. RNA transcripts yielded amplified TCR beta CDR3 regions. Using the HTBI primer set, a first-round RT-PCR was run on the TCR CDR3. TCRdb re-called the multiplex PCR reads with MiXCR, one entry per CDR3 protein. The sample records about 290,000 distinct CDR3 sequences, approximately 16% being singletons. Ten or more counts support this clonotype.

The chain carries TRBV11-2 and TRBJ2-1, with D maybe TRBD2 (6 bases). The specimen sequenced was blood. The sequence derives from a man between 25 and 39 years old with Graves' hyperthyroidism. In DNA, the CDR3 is TGTGCCAGCAGCTCGGGAGAGGGGTCCTACAATGAGCAGTTCTTC. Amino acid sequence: CASSSGEGSYNEQFF.